These T cell receptor beta chains were read from a single sample in a study of OX40 agonist ivuxolimab in advanced cancers. TCRdb keeps only in-frame clones here, not all; method: immunoSEQ multiplex PCR. The sample comprises tens of thousands of clones, 80% to 85% of which are singletons, and 4.6% rests with the top ten. Specimen: CD4+ or CD8+ T cells sorted from blood, collected in a trial of the OX40 agonist ivuxolimab. These receptors were taken from an adult with an advanced solid tumor such as melanoma, head and neck, liver or kidney cancer. Both conserved end residues are part of each CDR3. The D gene is left open where the match is weak. Not every row has a clone size; where given, it reads once, few, many or a size class.

clone size,J gene,V gene,D gene,CDR3 protein,CDR3 DNA
few,TRBJ2-5,TRBV7-3,-,CASSQQGGGQETQYF,TGTGCCAGCAGTCAACAGGGCGGGGGCCAAGAGACCCAGTACTTC
-,TRBJ2-1,TRBV2,TRBD2,CASGQQRGPNNEQFF,TGTGCCAGCGGTCAACAGCGGGGGCCTAACAATGAGCAGTTCTTC
-,TRBJ2-7,TRBV6-1,-,CASSESSSPYEQYF,TGTGCCAGCAGTGAAAGCTCCAGTCCCTACGAGCAGTACTTC
-,TRBJ1-4,TRBV5-5,-,CASRQAQGGSNEKLFF,TGTGCCAGCAGACAGGCGCAGGGTGGTTCTAATGAAAAACTGTTTTTT
-,TRBJ2-7,TRBV11-2,TRBD1,CASRRMGQGRIDF,TGTGCCAGCAGACGAATGGGACAGGGAAGAATCGACTTC
few,TRBJ1-4,TRBV29-1,-,CSVTVGGVNEKLFF,TGCAGCGTTACCGTCGGGGGAGTTAATGAAAAACTGTTTTTT
few,TRBJ1-5,TRBV19,-,CASSPGLVQPQHF,TGTGCCAGTAGTCCAGGACTAGTTCAGCCCCAGCATTTT
-,TRBJ2-7,TRBV19,-,CASSTGLSYEQYF,TGTGCCAGTAGTACGGGACTTAGCTACGAGCAGTACTTC
-,TRBJ2-1,TRBV29-1,-,CSVDSYNEQFF,TGCAGCGTTGATAGCTACAATGAGCAGTTCTTC
-,TRBJ2-7,TRBV15,TRBD1,CATSTDRVYEQYF,TGTGCCACCAGCACGGACAGGGTCTACGAGCAGTACTTC
-,TRBJ1-5,TRBV2,TRBD1,CASSDYRGDQPQHF,TGTGCCAGCAGTGATTACAGGGGTGATCAGCCCCAGCATTTT
-,TRBJ1-2,TRBV7-9,TRBD1,CASSLEQGRQAF,TGTGCCAGCAGCTTAGAACAGGGGCGTCAAGCCTTC
-,TRBJ2-7,TRBV19,TRBD1,CASRDRGLEQYF,TGTGCCAGTCGGGACAGGGGGCTCGAGCAGTACTTC
-,TRBJ2-5,TRBV10-3,TRBD2,CAISESGLAEETQYF,TGTGCCATCAGTGAGTCGGGACTAGCGGAAGAGACCCAGTACTTC
-,TRBJ1-1,TRBV15,-,CATSRARQRNTEAFF,TGTGCCACCAGCAGAGCCAGACAGAGAAACACTGAAGCTTTCTTT
-,TRBJ1-5,TRBV28,-,CASSPHLGEHHQPQHF,TGTGCCAGCAGTCCCCACTTGGGGGAACATCATCAGCCCCAGCATTTT
-,TRBJ1-4,TRBV18,TRBD1,CASSLEAARGEKLFF,TGTGCCAGCTCACTAGAGGCGGCCAGGGGGGAAAAACTGTTTTTT
-,TRBJ1-2,TRBV5-1,-,CASNYAAGTANYGYTF,TGCGCCAGCAACTACGCCGCCGGGACCGCTAACTATGGCTACACCTTC
-,TRBJ2-7,TRBV7-9,-,CASTSSLYEQYF,TGTGCCAGCACATCCTCCCTATACGAGCAGTACTTC
few,TRBJ1-1,TRBV27,TRBD1,CASNNYRGLGEAFF,TGTGCCAGCAATAACTACAGGGGGCTGGGTGAAGCTTTCTTT
once,TRBJ1-2,TRBV28,TRBD1,CASTNPIQGAGGYTF,TGTGCCAGCACAAATCCGATACAGGGGGCGGGTGGCTACACCTTC
-,TRBJ1-2,TRBV28,-,CASSLDGPNYGYTF,TGTGCCAGCAGTTTAGATGGGCCGAACTATGGCTACACCTTC
-,TRBJ1-2,TRBV6-6,TRBD1,CASSYSDRNYGYTF,TGTGCCAGCAGTTACTCGGACAGGAACTATGGCTACACCTTC
-,TRBJ2-7,TRBV13,-,CASSSDRLSYEQYF,TGTGCCAGCAGCTCCGACCGATTATCCTACGAGCAGTACTTC
-,TRBJ2-4,TRBV11-2,-,CASSLQTWGSIQYF,TGTGCCAGCAGCTTACAAACATGGGGGAGCATTCAGTACTTC
-,TRBJ1-5,TRBV28,-,CASWWGNQPQHF,TGTGCCAGCTGGTGGGGCAATCAGCCCCAGCATTTT
-,TRBJ1-5,TRBV7-8,-,CASSLRPGWNSNQPQHF,TGTGCCAGCAGCTTACGGCCAGGGTGGAATAGCAATCAGCCCCAGCATTTT
once,TRBJ2-7,TRBV6-1,-,CASIETGNAYEQYF,TGTGCCAGCATTGAGACAGGCAACGCCTACGAGCAGTACTTC
-,TRBJ2-7,TRBV10-3,-,CAISGPEKEQYF,TGTGCCATCAGCGGGCCGGAAAAAGAGCAGTACTTC
-,TRBJ1-6,TRBV27,-,CASSTDSSYNSPLHF,TGTGCCAGCAGTACGGACAGCTCCTATAATTCACCCCTCCACTTT
-,TRBJ1-4,TRBV5-8,-,CASSLQGLGNEKLFF,TGTGCCAGCAGCTTACAGGGCTTGGGTAATGAAAAACTGTTTTTT
-,TRBJ2-7,TRBV28,TRBD1,CASSLFGTGTYEQYF,TGTGCCAGCAGTTTATTCGGGACAGGGACCTACGAGCAGTACTTC
-,TRBJ2-7,TRBV5-5,TRBD2,CASSFSLAGGPYEQYF,TGTGCCAGCAGCTTTTCTTTAGCGGGGGGTCCTTACGAGCAGTACTTC
-,TRBJ1-6,TRBV28,TRBD1,CASRLPDRANSPLHF,TGTGCCAGCAGACTCCCGGACAGGGCCAATTCACCCCTCCACTTT
-,TRBJ2-4,TRBV9,-,CASSKTGLAKNIQYF,TGTGCCAGCTCTAAGACAGGTCTAGCCAAAAACATTCAGTACTTC
-,TRBJ2-7,TRBV15,TRBD2,CATRMAGTSGPYEQYF,TGTGCCACCAGGATGGCCGGGACTAGCGGGCCCTACGAGCAGTACTTC
once,TRBJ2-7,TRBV5-1,TRBD1,CASSLTAGTVSYEQYF,TGCGCCAGCAGCTTGACGGCCGGGACAGTCTCCTACGAGCAGTACTTC
-,TRBJ2-7,TRBV14,-,CASSQIFNPGRYEQYF,TGTGCCAGCAGCCAAATTTTTAACCCAGGGCGCTACGAGCAGTACTTC
-,TRBJ2-5,TRBV28,TRBD1,CASSRWAGGETQYF,TGTGCCAGCAGTCGTTGGGCAGGGGGAGAGACCCAGTACTTC
-,TRBJ2-5,TRBV18,-,CASSPAALVGETQYF,TGTGCCAGCTCACCGGCAGCGCTTGTTGGGGAGACCCAGTACTTC
-,TRBJ1-2,TRBV5-1,-,CASSLVGNMNGYTF,TGCGCCAGCAGCTTGGTGGGGAATATGAATGGCTACACCTTC
-,TRBJ2-7,TRBV27,-,CASSLGRSPPYEQYF,TGTGCCAGCAGTTTAGGCCGGAGCCCACCCTACGAGCAGTACTTC
-,TRBJ1-5,TRBV18,-,CASSPGSGARGQPQHF,TGTGCCAGCTCACCGGGTAGCGGAGCCCGGGGTCAGCCCCAGCATTTT
-,TRBJ2-5,TRBV5-6,-,CASSSQGGGGETQYF,TGTGCCAGCAGCTCACAGGGTGGGGGAGGCGAGACCCAGTACTTC
-,TRBJ2-7,TRBV6-5,-,CASSYSKGWSPSEQYF,TGTGCCAGCAGTTACTCGAAGGGATGGAGCCCCTCCGAGCAGTACTTC
few,TRBJ1-4,TRBV5-1,-,CASSPQSTNEKLFF,TGCGCCAGCAGCCCACAATCAACTAATGAAAAACTGTTTTTT
-,TRBJ2-5,TRBV19,-,CASSSRGRNLGETQYF,TGTGCCAGTAGTTCTCGGGGGAGAAACCTTGGGGAGACCCAGTACTTC